The present entry profiles one T cell receptor beta chain with its context. The protocol was immunoSEQ multiplex PCR, while the TCRdb copy is restricted to in-frame clones and leaves out a portion. Of roughly 91,000 clones in the sample, roughly 84% were seen once. The data belong to a study of PD-L1 blockade in urothelial cancer. At the level of the study: Prior regimens of chemotherapy numbered 0 to 3 per patient.

The CDR3 sequence is 12 residues long. CDR1 is MNHNY and CDR2 is SVGAGI in the germline V gene (reference sequence). V was trimmed by 4 bases and J by 4 bases, leaving 8 bases between them. Time point meaning: pretreatment peripheral blood. Sequenced here: PBMCs, sampled around atezolizumab (anti-PD-L1) treatment. The rearrangement joins TRBV6-6 to TRBJ2-7, with D uncertain. The receptor was derived from a man aged 55-75 years with urothelial cancer. CDR3 sequence: CASSWVGYEQYF. The CDR3, as DNA: TGTGCCAGCAGTTGGGTCGGGTACGAGCAGTACTTC.